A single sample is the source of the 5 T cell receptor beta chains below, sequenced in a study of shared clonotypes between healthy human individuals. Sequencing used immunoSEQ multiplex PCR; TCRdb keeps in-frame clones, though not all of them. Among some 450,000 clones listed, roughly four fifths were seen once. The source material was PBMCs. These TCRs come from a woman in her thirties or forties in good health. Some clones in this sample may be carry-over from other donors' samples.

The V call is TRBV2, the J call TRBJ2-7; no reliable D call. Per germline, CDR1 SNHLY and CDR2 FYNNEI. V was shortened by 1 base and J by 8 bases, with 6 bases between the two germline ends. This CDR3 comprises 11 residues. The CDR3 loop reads CASSEELKQYF. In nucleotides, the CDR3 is TGTGCCAGCAGTGAAGAGCTTAAGCAGTACTTC. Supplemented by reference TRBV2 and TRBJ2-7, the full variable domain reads EPEVTQTPSHQVTQMGQEVILRCVPISNHLYFYWYRQILGQKVEFLVSFYNNEISEKSEIFDDQFSVERPDGSNFTLKIRSTKLEDSAMYFCASSEELKQYFGPGTRLTVT.

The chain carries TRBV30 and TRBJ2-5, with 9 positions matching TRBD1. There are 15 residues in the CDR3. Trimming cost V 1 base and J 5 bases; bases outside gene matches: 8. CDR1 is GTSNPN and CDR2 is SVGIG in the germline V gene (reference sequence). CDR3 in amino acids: CAWSALGTGRETQYF. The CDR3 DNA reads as TGTGCCTGGAGTGCCCTAGGGACAGGGAGGGAGACCCAGTACTTC.

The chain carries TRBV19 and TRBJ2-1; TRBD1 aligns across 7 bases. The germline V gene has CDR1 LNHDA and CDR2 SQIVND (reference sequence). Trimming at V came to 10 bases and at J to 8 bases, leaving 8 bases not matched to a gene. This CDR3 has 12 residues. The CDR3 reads CATNRGGDEQFF. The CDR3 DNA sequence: TGTGCCACCAATCGAGGGGGCGATGAGCAGTTCTTC.

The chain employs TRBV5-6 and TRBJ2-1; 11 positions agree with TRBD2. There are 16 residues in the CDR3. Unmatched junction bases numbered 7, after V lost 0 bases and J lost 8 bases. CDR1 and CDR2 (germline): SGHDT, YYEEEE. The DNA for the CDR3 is TGTGCCAGCAGCTTGGGGCTAGCGGGAGGATGGGATGAGCAGTTCTTC. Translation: CASSLGLAGGWDEQFF.

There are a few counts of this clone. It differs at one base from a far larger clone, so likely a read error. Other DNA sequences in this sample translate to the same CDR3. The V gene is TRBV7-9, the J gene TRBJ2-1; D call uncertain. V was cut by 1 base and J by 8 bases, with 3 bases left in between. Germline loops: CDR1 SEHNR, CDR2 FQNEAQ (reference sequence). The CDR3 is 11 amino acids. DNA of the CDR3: TGTGCCAGCAGCTTAGTTGATGAGCAGTTCTTC. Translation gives CASSLVDEQFF.